The 22 T cell receptor beta chains below come from one sample, sequenced in a study of shared clonotypes between healthy human individuals. Libraries were prepared by immunoSEQ multiplex PCR; TCRdb keeps only in-frame clonotypes and omits some of them. The data show over a million clones, with around 78% seen just once and approximately 0.56% held by the top ten. What was sequenced was memory CD4+ T cells from PBMCs. This sample's subset: CD45RA-negative fraction. The receptors were sampled from a man between 18 and 35 years old in good health. Some clones in this sample may be carry-over from other donors' samples.

Only a few counts were recorded for this clone. This sequence joins TRBV28 and TRBJ1-2; D remains ambiguous. The V and J ends lost 3 bases and 7 bases respectively, with 21 bases between them. In germline, CDR1 is MDHEN, CDR2 SYDVKM. CDR3 size: 16 residues. The CDR3 coding sequence is TGTGCCAGCAGTTTTGTCGGTGTTCAGGACCGTCTTGGCTACACCTTC. Translated, it gives CASSFVGVQDRLGYTF.

Remarks on this clone: Since a much larger clone is just one base distant, this may be a read error. At the DNA level, this CDR3 is encoded by other sequences in the same sample as well. The chain couples TRBV5-4 to TRBJ1-1; D gene ambiguous. The germline gives CDR1 SGHNT, CDR2 YYREEE (reference sequence). The CDR3 is 13 amino acids. V dropped 0 bases and J dropped 0 bases, with 3 bases sitting between them. The CDR3: CASSLGVNTEAFF. DNA for the CDR3: TGTGCCAGCAGCTTGGGCGTGAACACTGAAGCTTTCTTT. Based on the CDR3 plus reference TRBV5-4 and TRBJ1-1, the full variable domain is ETGVTQSPTHLIKTRGQQVTLRCSSQSGHNTVSWYQQALGQGPQFIFQYYREEENGRGNFPPRFSGLQFPNYSSELNVNALELDDSALYLCASSLGVNTEAFFGQGTRLTVV.

A few counts support this clone. The chain employs TRBV29-1 and TRBJ2-1, with 10 nucleotides matching TRBD2. The CDR3 totals 14 residues. CDR1 is SQVTM, CDR2 ANQGSEA, per germline. The ends lost 7 bases at V and 7 bases at J; junction bases unmatched: 10. This CDR3 is CSDHTSGVRNEQFF. The CDR3 DNA sequence: TGCAGCGACCATACTAGCGGGGTGAGGAATGAGCAGTTCTTC.

As concerns this clone: The sample contains more than one DNA sequence encoding this CDR3. The J gene is TRBJ2-7, the V gene TRBV5-4; D remains ambiguous. Germline values: CDR1 SGHNT, CDR2 YYREEE (reference sequence). V lost 0 bases, J lost 3 bases, and 4 bases lay in between. There are 12 residues in the CDR3. The CDR3 reads CASSLASYEQYF. In nucleotides, the CDR3 is TGTGCCAGCAGCTTGGCTAGCTACGAGCAGTACTTC. The whole variable domain, filled in from reference TRBV5-4 and TRBJ2-7, reads ETGVTQSPTHLIKTRGQQVTLRCSSQSGHNTVSWYQQALGQGPQFIFQYYREEENGRGNFPPRFSGLQFPNYSSELNVNALELDDSALYLCASSLASYEQYFGPGTRLTVT.

The chain links TRBV7-4 to TRBJ2-6; D gene unclear. The CDR3 consists of 18 residues. CDR1 SGHVT and CDR2 SQSDAQ come from the germline V gene. The V and J ends lost 4 bases and 5 bases respectively, with 21 bases between them. This chain's CDR3 is CASSSCISSQSRANVLTF. CDR3 bases: TGTGCCAGCAGCTCATGCATTAGCTCACAAAGTCGGGCCAACGTCCTGACTTTC.

The chain's CDR3 is CASSPPAGRTSEKLFF. The CDR3 coding sequence is TGTGCCAGCTCTCCCCCCGCGGGCCGTACGAGTGAAAAACTGTTTTTT. V usage is TRBV18 and J usage is TRBJ1-4; D call uncertain. CDR1 and CDR2 (germline): KGHSH, LQKENI. V was clipped by 6 bases and J by 7 bases, with 21 bases between them. The CDR3 sequence is 16 residues long.

The chain recombines TRBV2 with TRBJ2-7; 7 bases fit TRBD1. This CDR3 spans 13 amino acids. Germline loops: CDR1 SNHLY, CDR2 FYNNEI. Trimming removed 6 bases from V and 7 bases from J; junction bases left unmatched: 9. Here the CDR3 DNA reads TGTGCCAGCAGGCAGGGGGTAACTCGGGAGCAGTACTTC. It is translated as CASRQGVTREQYF.

The rearrangement joins TRBV6-6 to TRBJ1-2, with TRBD1 matching over 10 bases. CDR1 is MNHNY, CDR2 SVGAGI, per germline (reference sequence). V was clipped by 4 bases and J by 8 bases; unmatched bases: 10. The CDR3 totals 15 residues. The CDR3 nucleotides are TGTGCCAGCAGTTCGACAGGGGGCGAATCCGGCGGCTACACCTTC. It encodes CASSSTGGESGGYTF.

J is TRBJ1-1 and V is TRBV28; 8 positions match TRBD1. This CDR3 has 16 amino acids. V gave up 5 bases and J gave up 5 bases; unmatched junction bases: 13. Germline V gives CDR1 MDHEN, CDR2 SYDVKM. Written as DNA, the CDR3 is TGTGCCAGCAGTCTACAGGGGGGGCAGTTGGGAACTGAAGCTTTCTTT. This codes for CASSLQGGQLGTEAFF. Full variable domain (remainder filled in from reference TRBV28 and TRBJ1-1): DVKVTQSSRYLVKRTGEKVFLECVQDMDHENMFWYRQDPGLGLRLIYFSYDVKMKEKGDIPEGYSVSREKKERFSLILESASTNQTSMYLCASSLQGGQLGTEAFFGQGTRLTVV.

This clone was detected many times. The chain is built from TRBV18 and TRBJ2-7; D might be TRBD1 or TRBD2, each matching 6 bases. Germline V lookup: CDR1 KGHSH, CDR2 LQKENI. V lost 6 bases, J lost 3 bases, and 18 bases lay in between. This CDR3 has 15 residues. The CDR3 loop reads CASSPGGLVGYEQYF. CDR3 DNA: TGTGCCAGCTCCCCCGGGGGCTTAGTTGGCTACGAGCAGTACTTC.

As concerns this clone: The same CDR3 can be traced to other DNA sequences in this sample. This sequence joins TRBV9 and TRBJ1-3, with no clear D. V lost 0 bases and J 0 bases, leaving 7 bases between the germline ends. Germline CDR1 and CDR2: SGDLS and YYNGEE. This CDR3 spans 15 amino acids. The CDR3 protein is CASSVGGSSGNTIYF. CDR3 bases: TGTGCCAGCAGCGTAGGAGGTTCCTCTGGAAACACCATATATTTT.

The J gene is TRBJ2-2, the V gene TRBV18, with D perhaps TRBD1 (6 bases). The V gene lost 3 bases and the J gene lost 1 base, with 12 bases spanning the gap. The CDR3 is made up of 16 amino acids. Germline CDR1 and CDR2: KGHSH and LQKENI. The CDR3 nucleotides are TGTGCCAGCTCACCCCAAAAAGGGGGGAACACCGGGGAGCTGTTTTTT. The encoded protein is CASSPQKGGNTGELFF.

The V gene is TRBV7-3, the J gene TRBJ2-1; 12 positions agree with TRBD2. The CDR3 length is 14 residues. Trimming removed 4 bases from V and 13 bases from J; junction bases left unmatched: 8. Germline V gene lookup returns CDR1 SGHTA and CDR2 FQGTGA. CDR3 sequence reads: CASSYGLAGGEQFF. CDR3 in DNA: TGTGCCAGCAGCTACGGTCTAGCGGGAGGGGAACAGTTCTTC.

V gene TRBV5-8 combines with J gene TRBJ1-1; D is perhaps TRBD1 (6 bases). The CDR3 extends over 13 amino acids. V shed 1 base and J shed 3 bases, with 7 bases lying between them. CDR1 is SGHTS and CDR2 is YDEGEE in the germline V gene. This CDR3 is CASSLNRDTEAFF. The DNA of the CDR3 is TGTGCCAGCAGCTTGAACAGGGACACTGAAGCTTTCTTT. The entire variable domain, with the rest obtained from reference TRBV5-8 and TRBJ1-1, is as follows: EAGVTQSPTHLIKTRGQQATLRCSPISGHTSVYWYQQALGLGLQFLLWYDEGEERNRGNFPPRFSGRQFPNYSSELNVNALELEDSALYLCASSLNRDTEAFFGQGTRLTVV.

The V call is TRBV27, the J call TRBJ2-3; D perhaps matches TRBD2 (5 bases). Trimming left V 5 bases short and J 1 base short, with 10 bases between. The germline gives CDR1 MNHEY, CDR2 SMNVEV (reference sequence). The CDR3 loop spans 14 amino acids. CDR3: CASSGRARTDTQYF. The CDR3, as DNA: TGTGCCAGCAGTGGGCGGGCGCGCACAGATACGCAGTATTTT.

This clone was found a few times. This sequence joins TRBV19 and TRBJ2-4; 7 bases map to TRBD2. J lost 2 bases, V lost 5 bases, and 21 bases had no gene match. The CDR3 sequence is 20 residues long. CDR1 is LNHDA and CDR2 is SQIVND in the germline V gene (reference sequence). Here the CDR3 reads CASSLSGQGLLANSKNIQYF. The DNA for the CDR3 is TGTGCCAGTAGTCTCTCGGGGCAGGGATTACTAGCGAATTCCAAAAACATTCAGTACTTC.

The chain joins TRBV7-9 to TRBJ2-3, with D maybe TRBD2 (6 bases). Trimming removed 0 bases at V and 11 bases at J, with 12 bases between. The germline CDR1 and CDR2 sequences are SEHNR and FQNEAQ (reference sequence). CDR3 length: 13 amino acids. This CDR3 is CASSLASGLQQYF. The DNA for the CDR3 is TGTGCCAGCAGCTTAGCCTCAGGACTACAGCAGTATTTT.

On this clone: At one end, the junction sequence differs from germline, possibly due to a read error. Other DNA sequences in the sample encode the same CDR3. This chain links TRBV2 with TRBJ2-7; weak D call: TRBD1 (6 bases). Germline-derived CDR1 and CDR2 are SNHLY and FYNNEI. This CDR3 is built from 14 residues. DNA for the CDR3: TGTGCTAGCAGTTACGGGACATACTCCTACGAGCAGTACTTC. Amino acids: CASSYGTYSYEQYF.

CDR3: CASSPGTRAYNEQFF. As DNA, the CDR3 is TGTGCCAGCAGCCCCGGGACTAGGGCCTACAATGAGCAGTTCTTC. V usage is TRBV9 and J usage is TRBJ2-1; TRBD2 matches at 8 bases. Germline-derived CDR1 and CDR2 are SGDLS and YYNGEE. This CDR3 region has 15 residues. The junction had 5 bases not matched to a gene; V was cut back by 4 bases and J by 2 bases.

The chain combines TRBV7-2 with TRBJ2-1; 7 positions match TRBD2. Germline V gene lookup returns CDR1 SGHTA and CDR2 FQGNSA. With V trimmed by 6 bases and J by 4 bases, 3 bases remained unmatched. The CDR3 is 13 residues long. The CDR3 region has the DNA TGTGCCAGCAGGGGACTACGATACAATGAGCAGTTCTTC. Translation gives CASRGLRYNEQFF.

This clone was found many times. This chain joins TRBV5-1 and TRBJ2-3, with a weak D call TRBD2 (6 bases). CDR1 is SGHRS and CDR2 is YFSETQ in the germline V gene. The CDR3 is 14 residues long. Trimming took off 3 bases at V and 4 bases at J, with 12 bases between the two ends. In DNA form, the CDR3 reads TGCGCCAGCAGCTCCCCAGCGGGTGCAGATACGCAGTATTTT. Residues: CASSSPAGADTQYF.

This clone was observed a single time. The V call is TRBV5-6, the J call TRBJ2-6; TRBD2 agrees at 13 bases. CDR1 is SGHDT, CDR2 YYEEEE, per germline. The CDR3 runs to 17 residues. J was trimmed by 4 bases and V by 1 base; bases with no gene match: 2. The CDR3 loop reads CASSLTSGRDGANVLTF. As DNA, the CDR3 is TGTGCCAGCAGCTTGACTAGCGGGAGGGACGGGGCCAACGTCCTGACTTTC.